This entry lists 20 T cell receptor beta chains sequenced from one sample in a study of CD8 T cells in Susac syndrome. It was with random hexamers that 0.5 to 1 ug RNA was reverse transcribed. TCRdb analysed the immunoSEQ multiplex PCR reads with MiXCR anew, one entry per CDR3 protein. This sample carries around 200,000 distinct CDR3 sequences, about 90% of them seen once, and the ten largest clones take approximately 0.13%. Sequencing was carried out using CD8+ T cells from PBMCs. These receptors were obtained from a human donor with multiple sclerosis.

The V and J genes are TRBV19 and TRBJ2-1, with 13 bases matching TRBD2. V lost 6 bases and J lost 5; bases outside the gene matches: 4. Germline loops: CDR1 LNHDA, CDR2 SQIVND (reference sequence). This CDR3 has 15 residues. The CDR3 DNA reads TGTGCCAGTAGCGGGACTAGCGGGGCTAACAATGAGCAGTTCTTC. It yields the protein CASSGTSGANNEQFF.

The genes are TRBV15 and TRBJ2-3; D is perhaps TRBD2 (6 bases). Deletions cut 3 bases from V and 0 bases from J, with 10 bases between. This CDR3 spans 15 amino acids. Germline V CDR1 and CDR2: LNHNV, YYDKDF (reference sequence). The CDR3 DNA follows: TGTGCCACCAGCAGGGGAGGTGGTAGCACAGATACGCAGTATTTT. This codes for CATSRGGGSTDTQYF.

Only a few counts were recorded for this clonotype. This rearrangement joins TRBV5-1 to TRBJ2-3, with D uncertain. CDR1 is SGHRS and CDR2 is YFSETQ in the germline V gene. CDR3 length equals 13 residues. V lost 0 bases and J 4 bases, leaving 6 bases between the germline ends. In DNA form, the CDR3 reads TGCGCCAGCAGCTTGGACAACTCAGATACGCAGTATTTT. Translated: CASSLDNSDTQYF.

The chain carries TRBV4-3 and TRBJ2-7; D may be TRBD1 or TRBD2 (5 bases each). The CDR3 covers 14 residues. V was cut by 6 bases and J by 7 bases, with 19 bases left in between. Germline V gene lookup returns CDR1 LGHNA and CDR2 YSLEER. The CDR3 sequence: CASRPGPQSREQYF. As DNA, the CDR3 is TGCGCCAGCAGACCGGGACCTCAATCTCGGGAGCAGTACTTC.

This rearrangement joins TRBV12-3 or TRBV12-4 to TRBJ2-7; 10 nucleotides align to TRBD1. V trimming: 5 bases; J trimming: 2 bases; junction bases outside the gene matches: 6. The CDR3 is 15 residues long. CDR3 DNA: TGTGCCAGCAGTCCTAAGGGACAGGGGCCCTACGAGCAGTACTTC. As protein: CASSPKGQGPYEQYF.

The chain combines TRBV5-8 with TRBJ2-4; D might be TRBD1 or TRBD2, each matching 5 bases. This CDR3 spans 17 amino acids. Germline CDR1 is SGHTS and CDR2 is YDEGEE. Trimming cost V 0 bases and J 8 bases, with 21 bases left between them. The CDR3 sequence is CASSLGVQGYLGDIQYF. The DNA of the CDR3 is TGTGCCAGCAGCTTGGGCGTGCAGGGATATTTGGGAGACATTCAGTACTTC.

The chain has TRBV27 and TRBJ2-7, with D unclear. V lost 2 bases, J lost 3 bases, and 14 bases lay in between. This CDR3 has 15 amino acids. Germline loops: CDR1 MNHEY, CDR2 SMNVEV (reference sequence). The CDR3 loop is CASSLDPQPLYEQYF. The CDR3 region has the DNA TGTGCCAGCAGTTTAGATCCACAACCACTCTACGAGCAGTACTTC.

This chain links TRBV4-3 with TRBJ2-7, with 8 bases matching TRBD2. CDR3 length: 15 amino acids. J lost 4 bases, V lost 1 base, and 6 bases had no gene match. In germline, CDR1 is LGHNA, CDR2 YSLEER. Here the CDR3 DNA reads TGCGCCAGCAGCCAAGGTCTGGGACTAGAATACGAGCAGTACTTC. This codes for CASSQGLGLEYEQYF.

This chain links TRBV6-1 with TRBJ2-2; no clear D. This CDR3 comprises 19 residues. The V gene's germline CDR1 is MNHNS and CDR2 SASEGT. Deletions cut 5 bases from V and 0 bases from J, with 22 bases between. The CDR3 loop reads CASSLTSWRFAPNTGELFF. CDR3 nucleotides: TGTGCCAGCAGTCTTACTTCGTGGCGTTTCGCCCCGAACACCGGGGAGCTGTTTTTT.

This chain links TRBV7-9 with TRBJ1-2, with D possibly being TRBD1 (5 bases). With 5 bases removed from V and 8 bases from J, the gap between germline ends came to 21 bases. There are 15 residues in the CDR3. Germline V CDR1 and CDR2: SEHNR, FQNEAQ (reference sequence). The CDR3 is CASSPPISQGRGYTF. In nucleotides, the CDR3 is TGTGCCAGCAGCCCTCCGATTTCTCAGGGTCGGGGCTACACCTTC.

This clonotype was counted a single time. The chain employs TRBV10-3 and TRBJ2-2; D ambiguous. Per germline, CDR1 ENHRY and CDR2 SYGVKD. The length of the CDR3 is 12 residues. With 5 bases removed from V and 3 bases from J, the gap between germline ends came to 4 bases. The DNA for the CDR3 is TGTGCCATCAGTCGGGACACCGGGGAGCTGTTTTTT. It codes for CAISRDTGELFF.

CDR3 protein: CASSLLHSGLAGQRTYEQYF. CDR3 DNA: TGTGCCAGCAGCTTACTCCACTCGGGACTAGCGGGCCAGAGAACCTACGAGCAGTACTTC. V gene TRBV11-1 combines with J gene TRBJ2-7; 12 nucleotides align to TRBD2. Germline V gives CDR1 SGHAT, CDR2 FQDESV (reference sequence). The CDR3 runs to 20 residues. The V gene end was trimmed by 2 bases and the J gene end by 2 bases; junction bases not matched to a gene: 16.

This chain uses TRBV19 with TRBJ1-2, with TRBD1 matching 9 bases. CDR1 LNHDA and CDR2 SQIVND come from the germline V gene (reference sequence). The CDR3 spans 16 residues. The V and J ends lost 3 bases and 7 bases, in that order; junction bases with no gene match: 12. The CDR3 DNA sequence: TGTGCCAGTAGTATTGCCTCCGGGACAGGGATCGGTGGCTACACCTTC. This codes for CASSIASGTGIGGYTF.

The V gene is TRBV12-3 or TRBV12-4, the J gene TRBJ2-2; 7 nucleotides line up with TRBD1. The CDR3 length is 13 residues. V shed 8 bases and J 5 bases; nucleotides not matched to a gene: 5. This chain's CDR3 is CASGDSTTGELFF. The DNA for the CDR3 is TGTGCCAGCGGGGACAGCACGACCGGGGAGCTGTTTTTT.

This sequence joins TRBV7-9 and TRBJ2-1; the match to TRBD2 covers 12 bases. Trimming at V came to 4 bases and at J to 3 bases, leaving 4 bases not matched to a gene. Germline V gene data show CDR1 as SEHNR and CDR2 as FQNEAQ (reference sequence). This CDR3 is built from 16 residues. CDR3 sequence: CASSSGTSGHYNEQFF. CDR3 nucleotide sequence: TGTGCCAGCAGCTCCGGGACTAGCGGGCACTACAATGAGCAGTTCTTC.

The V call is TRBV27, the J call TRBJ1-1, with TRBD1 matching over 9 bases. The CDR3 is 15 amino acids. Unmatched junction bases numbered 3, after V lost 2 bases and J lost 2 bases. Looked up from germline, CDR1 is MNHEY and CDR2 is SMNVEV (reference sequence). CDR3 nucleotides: TGTGCCAGCAGTTTAGTACAGGGGGCTAACACTGAAGCTTTCTTT. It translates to CASSLVQGANTEAFF.

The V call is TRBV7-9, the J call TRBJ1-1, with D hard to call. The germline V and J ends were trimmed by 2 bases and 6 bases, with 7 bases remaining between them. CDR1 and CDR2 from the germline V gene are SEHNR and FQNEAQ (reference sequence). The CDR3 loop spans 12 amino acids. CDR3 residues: CASSLRPSEAFF. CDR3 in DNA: TGTGCCAGCAGCTTACGGCCTTCTGAAGCTTTCTTT.

The CDR3 here is CASSAEDANEQFF. CDR3 DNA: TGTGCCAGCAGCGCCGAGGACGCCAATGAGCAGTTCTTC. The rearrangement uses TRBV9 and TRBJ2-1; D remains ambiguous. V lost 3 bases and J lost 6, with 10 bases in between. The CDR3 loop spans 13 amino acids. Germline CDR1 SGDLS, CDR2 YYNGEE.

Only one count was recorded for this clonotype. The CDR3 region is CAINPGTRLDNEQFF. The CDR3, as DNA: TGTGCCATCAACCCTGGGACCCGTCTGGACAATGAGCAGTTCTTC. This sequence joins TRBV10-3 and TRBJ2-1, with D perhaps given as TRBD1 or TRBD2 (5 bases each). Per germline, CDR1 ENHRY and CDR2 SYGVKD. The CDR3 sequence is 15 residues long. Trimming cost V 7 bases and J 5 bases, with 18 bases left between them.

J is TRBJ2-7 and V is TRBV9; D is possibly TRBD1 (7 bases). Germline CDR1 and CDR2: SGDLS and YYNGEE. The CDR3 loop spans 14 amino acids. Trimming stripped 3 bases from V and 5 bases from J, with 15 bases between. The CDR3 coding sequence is TGTGCCAGCAGCGGACAGGGAGGTGAAAACGAGCAGTACTTC. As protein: CASSGQGGENEQYF.